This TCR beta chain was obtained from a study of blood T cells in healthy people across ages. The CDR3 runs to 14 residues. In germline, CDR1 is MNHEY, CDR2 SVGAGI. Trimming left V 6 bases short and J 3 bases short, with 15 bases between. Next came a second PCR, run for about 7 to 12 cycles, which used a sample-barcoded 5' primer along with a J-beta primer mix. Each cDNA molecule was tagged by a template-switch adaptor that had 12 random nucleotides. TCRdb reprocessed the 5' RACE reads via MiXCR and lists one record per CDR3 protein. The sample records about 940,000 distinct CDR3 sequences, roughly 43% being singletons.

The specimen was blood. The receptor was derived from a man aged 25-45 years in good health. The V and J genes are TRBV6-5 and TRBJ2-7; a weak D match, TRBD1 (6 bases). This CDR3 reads CASRAETGGYEQYF. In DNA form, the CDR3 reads TGTGCCAGCAGAGCCGAGACAGGTGGCTACGAGCAGTACTTC.